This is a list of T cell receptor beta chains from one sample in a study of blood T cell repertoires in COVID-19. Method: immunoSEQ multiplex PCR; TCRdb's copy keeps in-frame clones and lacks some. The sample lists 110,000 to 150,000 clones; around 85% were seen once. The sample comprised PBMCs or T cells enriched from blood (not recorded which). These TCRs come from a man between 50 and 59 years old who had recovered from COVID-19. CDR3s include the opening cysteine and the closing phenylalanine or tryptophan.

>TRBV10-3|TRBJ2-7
CAISEGTGDREQYF
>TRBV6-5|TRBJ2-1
CASSYSRGRTEQFF
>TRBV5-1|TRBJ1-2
CASSLGQGQSYTF
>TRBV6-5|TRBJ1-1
CASRDFDRGDTEAFF
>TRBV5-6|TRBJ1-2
CASSLLFQGSYGYTF
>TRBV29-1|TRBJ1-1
CSVEDRGAAAFF
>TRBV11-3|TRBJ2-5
CASSGGQTQYF
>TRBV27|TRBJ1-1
CASLEGANTEAFF
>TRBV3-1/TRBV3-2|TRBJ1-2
CASSQEGGNYGYTF
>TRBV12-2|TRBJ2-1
CASRFILAGGLTSSYNEQFF
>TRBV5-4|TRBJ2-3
CASSFPTSGGAGDTQYF
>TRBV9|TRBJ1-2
CASSAFDRVSYGYTF
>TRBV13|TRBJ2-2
CASSLWRGPRPGELFF
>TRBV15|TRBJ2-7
CATSRGHLSYEQYF
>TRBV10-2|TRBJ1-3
CASRTDRVDTIYF
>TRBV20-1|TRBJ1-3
CSALTGNTIYF
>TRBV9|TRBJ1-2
CASSAGNRDLNYGYTF
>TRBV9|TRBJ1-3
CASSVGGQGNGGNTIYF
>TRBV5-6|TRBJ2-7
CASSFWASYEQYF
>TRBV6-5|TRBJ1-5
CASSLGARQPQHF
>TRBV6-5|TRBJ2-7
CASSSPVSYEQYF
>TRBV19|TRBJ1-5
CASSIDKGATGGPAGQPQHF
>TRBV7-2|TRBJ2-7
CASSLVQGSYEQYF
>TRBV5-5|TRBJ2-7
CASSLRGGQASYEQYF
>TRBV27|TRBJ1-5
CASRRNQPQHF
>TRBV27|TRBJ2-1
CASSSDRFPLGSSYNEQFF
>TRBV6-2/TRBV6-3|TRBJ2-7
CASSLSGGLYEQYF
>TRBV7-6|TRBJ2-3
CASSLAQRPTDTQYF
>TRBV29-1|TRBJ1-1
CSASGQGAMNTEAFF
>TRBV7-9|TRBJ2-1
CASSPAGGAYNEQFF
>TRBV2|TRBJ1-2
CASLVQKGSYGYTF
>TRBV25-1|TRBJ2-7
CASSEGLRSHGYEQYF
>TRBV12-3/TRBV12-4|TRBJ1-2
CASSHPPLYGYTF
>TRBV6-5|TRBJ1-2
CASSSDSGYGYTF
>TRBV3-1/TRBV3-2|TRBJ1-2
CASSPQQGALGGYTF
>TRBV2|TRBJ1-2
CASRREDYGYTF
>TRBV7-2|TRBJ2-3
CASSLGQGGSTDTQYF
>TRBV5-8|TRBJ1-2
CASTTSRGTYTYGYTF
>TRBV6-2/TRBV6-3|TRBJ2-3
CASSDPSGNTDTQYF
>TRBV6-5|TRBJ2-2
CASSLSGTGELFF